This entry is about one T cell receptor (beta chain). Isolated RNA was reverse transcribed in full, so expressed TCRB transcripts were sequenced. The assay was immunoSEQ multiplex PCR, and TCRdb's table has in-frame clones only and misses some. The table lists roughly 330,000 clones, approximately 10% of them singletons. These data come from a study of beta chain features in type 1 diabetes. Sample: naive CD4+ T cells from blood. The receptor's source is a woman aged 25 to 45 in good health.

The CDR3 region has the DNA TGTGCCAGCAGTGTCTTTATCACCGGGGAGCTGTTTTTT. Translating it yields CASSVFITGELFF. V gene TRBV9 combines with J gene TRBJ2-2; D is undetermined. There are 13 residues in the CDR3. Trimming shortened V by 5 bases and J by 4 bases, and 9 bases separated the two germline ends. Germline assignment: CDR1 SGDLS and CDR2 YYNGEE.